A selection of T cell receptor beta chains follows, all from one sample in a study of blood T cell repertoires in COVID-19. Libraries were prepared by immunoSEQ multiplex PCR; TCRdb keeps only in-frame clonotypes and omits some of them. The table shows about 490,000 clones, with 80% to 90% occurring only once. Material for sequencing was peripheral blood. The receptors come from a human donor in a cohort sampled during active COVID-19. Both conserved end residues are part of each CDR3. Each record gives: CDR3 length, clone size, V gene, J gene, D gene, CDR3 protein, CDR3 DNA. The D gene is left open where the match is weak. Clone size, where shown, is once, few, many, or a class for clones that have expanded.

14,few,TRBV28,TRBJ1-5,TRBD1,CASSLVGGHQPQHF,TGTGCCAGCAGTTTAGTAGGGGGCCATCAGCCCCAGCATTTT
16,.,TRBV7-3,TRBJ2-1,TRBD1,CASSSRQGAPKGEQFF,TGTGCCAGCAGCTCCCGACAGGGGGCCCCCAAAGGAGAGCAGTTCTTC
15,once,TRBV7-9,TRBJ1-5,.,CASSLLGGGDQPQHF,TGTGCCAGCAGCCTCCTGGGGGGAGGGGATCAGCCCCAGCATTTT
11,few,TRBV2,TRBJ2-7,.,CASRRDYEQYF,TGTGCCAGCAGGCGGGACTACGAGCAGTACTTC
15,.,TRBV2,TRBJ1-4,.,CASTVSKGGSEKLFF,TGTGCCAGCACAGTTTCCAAGGGGGGGAGTGAAAAACTGTTTTTT
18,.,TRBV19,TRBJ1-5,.,CASSPIPGGGSANQPQHF,TGTGCCAGTAGCCCTATCCCTGGCGGCGGGAGTGCCAATCAGCCCCAGCATTTT
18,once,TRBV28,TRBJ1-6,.,CASSLQGRLWEGNSPLHF,TGTGCCAGCAGTTTGCAAGGGAGATTGTGGGAGGGAAATTCACCCCTCCACTTT
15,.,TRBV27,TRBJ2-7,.,CASSFRRATSYEQYF,TGTGCCAGCAGTTTTCGGAGGGCCACGTCCTACGAGCAGTACTTC
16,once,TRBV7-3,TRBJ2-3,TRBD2,CASSPRLAGDTDTQYF,TGTGCCAGCAGCCCACGGTTAGCGGGGGACACAGATACGCAGTATTTT
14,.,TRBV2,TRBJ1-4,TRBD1,CASSDGTGYEKLFF,TGTGCCAGCAGTGATGGGACAGGCTATGAAAAACTGTTTTTT
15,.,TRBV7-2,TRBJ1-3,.,CASSLQGSSGNTIYF,TGTGCCAGCAGCCTCCAGGGCAGCTCTGGAAACACCATATATTTT
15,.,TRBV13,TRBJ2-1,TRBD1,CASTDGTGPYNEQFF,TGTGCCAGCACCGACGGGACAGGGCCCTACAATGAGCAGTTCTTC
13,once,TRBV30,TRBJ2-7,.,CAWTEAPGAEQYF,TGTGCCTGGACCGAGGCCCCTGGGGCGGAGCAGTACTTC
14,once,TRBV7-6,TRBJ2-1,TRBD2,CASSSRTSGSEQFF,TGTGCCAGCAGCTCGCGGACTAGCGGTAGTGAGCAGTTCTTC
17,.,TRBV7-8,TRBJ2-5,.,CASSLDGSSKGRETQYF,TGTGCCAGCAGCTTAGACGGGAGTTCGAAGGGGCGAGAGACCCAGTACTTC
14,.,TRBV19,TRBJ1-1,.,CASSIGEMNTEAFF,TGTGCCAGTAGTATAGGGGAGATGAACACTGAAGCTTTCTTT
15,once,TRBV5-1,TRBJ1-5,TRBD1,CASSRGTGGNQPQHF,TGCGCCAGCAGCCGTGGGACAGGTGGCAATCAGCCCCAGCATTTT
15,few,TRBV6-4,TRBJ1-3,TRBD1,CASSGRQGVAYTIYF,TGTGCCAGCAGTGGTCGACAGGGGGTGGCGTACACCATATATTTT
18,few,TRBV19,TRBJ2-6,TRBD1,CASTPYRQGASGANVLTF,TGTGCCAGTACTCCTTATCGGCAGGGGGCCTCCGGGGCCAACGTCCTGACTTTC
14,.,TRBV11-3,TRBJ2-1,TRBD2,CASSLLAGVGEQFF,TGTGCCAGCAGCTTATTAGCGGGAGTAGGTGAGCAGTTCTTC
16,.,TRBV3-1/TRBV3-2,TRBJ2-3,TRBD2,CASSQGLAGAVDTQYF,TGTGCCAGCAGCCAAGGACTAGCGGGAGCGGTAGATACGCAGTATTTT
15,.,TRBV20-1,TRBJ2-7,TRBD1,CSASETDRGTYEQYF,TGCAGTGCTAGTGAAACCGACAGGGGGACCTACGAGCAGTACTTC
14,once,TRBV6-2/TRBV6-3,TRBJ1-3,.,CASSDAGPRNTIYF,TGTGCCAGCAGTGACGCGGGGCCAAGAAACACCATATATTTT
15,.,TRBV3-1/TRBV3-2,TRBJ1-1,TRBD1,CASSQYYTGDTEAFF,TGTGCCAGCAGCCAATATTACACAGGGGACACTGAAGCTTTCTTT
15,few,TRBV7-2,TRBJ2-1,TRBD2,CASSPRLGEGGEQFF,TGTGCCAGCAGCCCACGGCTGGGGGAGGGAGGGGAGCAGTTCTTC
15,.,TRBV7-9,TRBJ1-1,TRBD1,CASTPPGTGNTEAFF,TGTGCCAGCACCCCCCCGGGGACAGGGAACACTGAAGCTTTCTTT
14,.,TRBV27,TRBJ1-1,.,CASSSQGWGTEAFF,TGTGCCAGCAGTTCTCAGGGGTGGGGGACTGAAGCTTTCTTT
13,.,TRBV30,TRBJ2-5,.,CAWTGTAQETQYF,TGTGCCTGGACCGGGACTGCCCAAGAGACCCAGTACTTC
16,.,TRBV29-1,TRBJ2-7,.,CSVEGTHARNSYEQYF,TGCAGCGTTGAAGGTACCCATGCCAGGAACTCCTACGAGCAGTACTTC
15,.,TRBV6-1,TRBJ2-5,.,CASSEEVASQETQYF,TGTGCCAGCAGTGAAGAGGTGGCTAGCCAAGAGACCCAGTACTTC
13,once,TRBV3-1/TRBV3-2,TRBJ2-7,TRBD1,CASSYRDSYEQYF,TGTGCCAGCAGCTACCGGGACAGCTACGAGCAGTACTTC
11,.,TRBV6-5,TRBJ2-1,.,CASRGLNEQFF,TGTGCCAGCAGGGGACTTAATGAGCAGTTCTTC
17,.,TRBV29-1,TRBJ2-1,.,CSVVDATSRTTYNEQFF,TGCAGCGTTGTAGATGCCACTAGCAGAACAACCTACAATGAGCAGTTCTTC
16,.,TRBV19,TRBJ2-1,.,CASRPSGERVYNEQFF,TGTGCCAGTAGGCCGTCGGGGGAGCGGGTTTACAATGAGCAGTTCTTC
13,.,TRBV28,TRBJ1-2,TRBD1,CASRTGGGYGYTF,TGTGCCAGCAGAACAGGGGGAGGGTATGGCTACACCTTC
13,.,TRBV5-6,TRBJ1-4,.,CASSPDTNEKLFF,TGTGCCAGCAGCCCTGACACCAATGAAAAACTGTTTTTT
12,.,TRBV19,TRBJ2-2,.,CATSRVTGELFF,TGTGCCACCAGCAGGGTAACCGGGGAGCTGTTTTTT